These T cell receptor beta chains were read from a single sample in a study of cytomegalovirus exposure and HLA in healthy donors. This table comes from immunoSEQ multiplex PCR, and its TCRdb copy is limited to in-frame clones, with some not included. In the table there are about 130,000 clones, just under 90% of which are singletons. Source material: PBMCs. Receptors were obtained from a woman aged 25 to 39 in good health and CMV-seropositive. The CDR3 runs from the conserved cysteine through the conserved F or W. The D gene is left open where the match is weak. Part of the rows lack a size; the others show once, few, many or a class for expanded clones.

j_call v_call d_call clone_size cdr3_aa cdr3_nt
TRBJ2-3 TRBV27 . . CASSLSVGADTQYF TGTGCCAGCAGTTTATCGGTGGGCGCAGATACGCAGTATTTT
TRBJ2-3 TRBV6-4 TRBD2 . CASSLAGGAADTQYF TGTGCCAGCAGTTTAGCGGGGGGGGCCGCGGATACGCAGTATTTT
TRBJ1-1 TRBV18 . . CASSPPYSGNTEAFF TGTGCCAGCTCACCACCTTATAGCGGGAACACTGAAGCTTTCTTT
TRBJ2-5 TRBV5-1 . . CASSQDIETQYF TGCGCCAGCAGCCAGGACATAGAGACCCAGTACTTC
TRBJ1-2 TRBV9 TRBD1 . CASSVGQGGWYGYTF TGTGCCAGCAGCGTTGGACAGGGGGGGTGGTATGGCTACACCTTC
TRBJ2-7 TRBV18 TRBD1 . CASSHVAGTGFYEQYF TGTGCCAGCTCACACGTCGCCGGGACAGGGTTCTACGAGCAGTACTTC
TRBJ1-5 TRBV7-2 . few CASSFDSSNQPQHF TGTGCCAGCAGCTTTGACAGCAGCAATCAGCCCCAGCATTTT
TRBJ2-7 TRBV5-5 . . CASSWTVIHEQYF TGTGCCAGCAGCTGGACAGTGATCCACGAGCAGTACTTC
TRBJ2-7 TRBV5-4 TRBD2 . CASSQGLASYEQYF TGTGCCAGCAGCCAGGGACTAGCTTCCTACGAGCAGTACTTC
TRBJ1-2 TRBV5-6 . . CASSLDYRDGYTF TGTGCCAGCAGCCTCGACTACAGGGACGGCTACACCTTC